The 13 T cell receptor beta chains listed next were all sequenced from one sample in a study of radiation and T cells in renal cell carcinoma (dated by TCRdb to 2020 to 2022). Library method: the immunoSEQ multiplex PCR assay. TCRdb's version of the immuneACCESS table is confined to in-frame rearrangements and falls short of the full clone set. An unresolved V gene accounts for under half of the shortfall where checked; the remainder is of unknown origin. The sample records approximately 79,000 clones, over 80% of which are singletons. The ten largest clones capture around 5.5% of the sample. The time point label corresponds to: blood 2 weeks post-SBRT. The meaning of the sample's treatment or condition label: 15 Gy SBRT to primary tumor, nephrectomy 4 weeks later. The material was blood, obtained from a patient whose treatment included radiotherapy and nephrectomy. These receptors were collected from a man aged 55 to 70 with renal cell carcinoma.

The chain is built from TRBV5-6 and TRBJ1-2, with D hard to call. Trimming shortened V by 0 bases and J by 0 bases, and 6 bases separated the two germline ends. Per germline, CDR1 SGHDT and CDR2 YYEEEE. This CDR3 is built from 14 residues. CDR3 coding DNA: TGTGCCAGCAGCTTGGTCGGCGCTAACTATGGCTACACCTTC. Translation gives CASSLVGANYGYTF.

This CDR3 is CASSLGTRTEAFF. The CDR3 nucleotides are TGTGCCAGCAGTTTAGGGACCAGAACTGAAGCTTTCTTT. The chain couples TRBV27 to TRBJ1-1, with TRBD1 as a possible D gene (5 bases). Germline V CDR1 and CDR2: MNHEY, SMNVEV (reference sequence). The V and J ends lost 2 bases and 5 bases respectively, with 9 bases between them. CDR3 length: 13 residues.

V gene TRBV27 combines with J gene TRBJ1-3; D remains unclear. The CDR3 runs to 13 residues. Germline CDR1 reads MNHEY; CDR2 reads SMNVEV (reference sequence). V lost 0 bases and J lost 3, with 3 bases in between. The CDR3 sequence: CASSLSGGNTIYF. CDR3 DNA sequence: TGTGCCAGCAGTTTATCGGGTGGAAACACCATATATTTT.

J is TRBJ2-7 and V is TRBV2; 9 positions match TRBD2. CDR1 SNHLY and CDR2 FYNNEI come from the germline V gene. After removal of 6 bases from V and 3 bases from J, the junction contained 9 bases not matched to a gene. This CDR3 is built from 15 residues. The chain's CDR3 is CASSLSGGTLYEQYF. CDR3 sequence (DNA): TGTGCCAGCAGCCTTAGCGGGGGCACCCTCTACGAGCAGTACTTC.

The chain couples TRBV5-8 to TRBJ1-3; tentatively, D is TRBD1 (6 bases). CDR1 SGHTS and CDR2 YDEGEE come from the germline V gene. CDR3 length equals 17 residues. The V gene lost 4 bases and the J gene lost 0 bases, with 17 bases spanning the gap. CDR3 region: CASSPRRGAYSGNTIYF. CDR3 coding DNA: TGTGCCAGCAGCCCCCGGCGGGGGGCTTACTCTGGAAACACCATATATTTT.

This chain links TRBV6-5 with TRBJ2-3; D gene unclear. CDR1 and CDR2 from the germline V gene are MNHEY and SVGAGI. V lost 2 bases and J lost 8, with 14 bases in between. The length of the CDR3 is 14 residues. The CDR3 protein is CASSYGVSSGTQYF. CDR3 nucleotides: TGTGCCAGCAGTTACGGGGTTAGCTCCGGTACGCAGTATTTT.

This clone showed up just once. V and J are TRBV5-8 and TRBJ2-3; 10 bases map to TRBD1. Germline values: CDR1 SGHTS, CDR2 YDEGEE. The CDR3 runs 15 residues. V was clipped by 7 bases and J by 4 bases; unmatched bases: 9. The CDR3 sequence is CASARDRGTADTQYF. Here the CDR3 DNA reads TGTGCCAGCGCACGGGACAGGGGCACCGCAGATACGCAGTATTTT.

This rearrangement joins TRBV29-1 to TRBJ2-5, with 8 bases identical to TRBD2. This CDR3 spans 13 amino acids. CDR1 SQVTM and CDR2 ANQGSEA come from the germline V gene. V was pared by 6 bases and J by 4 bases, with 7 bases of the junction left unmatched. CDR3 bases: TGCAGCGTCCCAAGCGGGAGTGGAGAGACCCAGTACTTC. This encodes CSVPSGSGETQYF.

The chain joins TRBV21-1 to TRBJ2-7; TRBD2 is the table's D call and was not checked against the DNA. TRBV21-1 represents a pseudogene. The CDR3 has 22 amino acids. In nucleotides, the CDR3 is TGTGCCAGCAGCAAAGTAAGACTCAGAATTGCGCGGGATTGCAAGGGCTCCTACGAGCAGTACTTC. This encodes CASSKVRLRIARDCKGSYEQYF.

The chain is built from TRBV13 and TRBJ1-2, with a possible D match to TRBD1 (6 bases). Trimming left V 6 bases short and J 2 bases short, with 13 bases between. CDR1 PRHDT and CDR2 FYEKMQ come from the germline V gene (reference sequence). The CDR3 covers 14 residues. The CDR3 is CASRRGGENYGYTF. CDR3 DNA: TGTGCCAGCAGGCGAGGGGGGGAGAACTATGGCTACACCTTC.

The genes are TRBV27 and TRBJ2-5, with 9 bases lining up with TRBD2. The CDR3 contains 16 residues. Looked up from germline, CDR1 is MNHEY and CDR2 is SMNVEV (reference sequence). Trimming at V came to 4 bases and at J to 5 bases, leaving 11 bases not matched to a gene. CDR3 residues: CASSWTSATGGETQYF. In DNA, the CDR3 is TGTGCCAGCAGTTGGACTAGCGCCACAGGAGGCGAGACCCAGTACTTC.

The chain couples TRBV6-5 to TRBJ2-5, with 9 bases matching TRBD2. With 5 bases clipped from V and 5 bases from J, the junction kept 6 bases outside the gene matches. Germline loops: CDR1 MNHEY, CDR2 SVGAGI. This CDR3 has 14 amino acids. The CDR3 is CASSSSGRWETQYF. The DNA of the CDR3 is TGTGCCAGCAGTAGTAGCGGGAGATGGGAGACCCAGTACTTC.

Written as DNA, the CDR3 is TGTGCCAGTGGCTGGGAAAGGGGTCTCGGGAAAAGCAATCAGCCCCAGCATTTT. This codes for CASGWERGLGKSNQPQHF. The gene calls are TRBV19 and TRBJ1-5, with D perhaps matching TRBD1 (5 bases). The germline CDR1 and CDR2 sequences are LNHDA and SQIVND (reference sequence). V shed 8 bases and J shed 1 base, with 24 bases lying between them. The CDR3 runs 18 residues.